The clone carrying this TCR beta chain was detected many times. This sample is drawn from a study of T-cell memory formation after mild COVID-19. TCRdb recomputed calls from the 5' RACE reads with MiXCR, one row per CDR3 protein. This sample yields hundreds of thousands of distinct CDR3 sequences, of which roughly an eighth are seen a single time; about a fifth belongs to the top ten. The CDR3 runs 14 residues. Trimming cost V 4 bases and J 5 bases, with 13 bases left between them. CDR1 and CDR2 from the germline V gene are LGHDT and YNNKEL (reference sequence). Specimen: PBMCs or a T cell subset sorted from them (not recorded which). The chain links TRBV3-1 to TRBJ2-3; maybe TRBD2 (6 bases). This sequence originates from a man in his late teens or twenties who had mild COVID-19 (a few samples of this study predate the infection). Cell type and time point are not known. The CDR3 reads CASSLTSSEDTQYF. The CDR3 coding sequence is TGTGCCAGCAGCCTTACTAGCTCCGAAGATACGCAGTATTTT.